This T cell receptor (beta chain) was profiled in a study of T cell changes during pregnancy in multiple sclerosis. Assay: immunoSEQ multiplex PCR; the TCRdb copy retains only in-frame clones and omits some. This sample carries more than 95,000 clones, 92% of them seen once, and the ten largest clones take 0.75% to 0.95%. The source material was peripheral blood, sampled after pregnancy. The sequence was obtained from a female donor with multiple sclerosis, enrolled in a pregnancy study.

The CDR3 protein is CASSISPSSYNSPLHF. For the CDR3, the DNA is TGTGCCAGCTCTATAAGTCCGAGCTCCTATAATTCACCCCTCCACTTT. The genes are TRBV18 and TRBJ1-6; no reliable D call. V gave up 6 bases and J gave up 0 bases, with 12 bases separating them. The CDR3 totals 16 residues. Germline V CDR1 and CDR2: KGHSH, LQKENI.